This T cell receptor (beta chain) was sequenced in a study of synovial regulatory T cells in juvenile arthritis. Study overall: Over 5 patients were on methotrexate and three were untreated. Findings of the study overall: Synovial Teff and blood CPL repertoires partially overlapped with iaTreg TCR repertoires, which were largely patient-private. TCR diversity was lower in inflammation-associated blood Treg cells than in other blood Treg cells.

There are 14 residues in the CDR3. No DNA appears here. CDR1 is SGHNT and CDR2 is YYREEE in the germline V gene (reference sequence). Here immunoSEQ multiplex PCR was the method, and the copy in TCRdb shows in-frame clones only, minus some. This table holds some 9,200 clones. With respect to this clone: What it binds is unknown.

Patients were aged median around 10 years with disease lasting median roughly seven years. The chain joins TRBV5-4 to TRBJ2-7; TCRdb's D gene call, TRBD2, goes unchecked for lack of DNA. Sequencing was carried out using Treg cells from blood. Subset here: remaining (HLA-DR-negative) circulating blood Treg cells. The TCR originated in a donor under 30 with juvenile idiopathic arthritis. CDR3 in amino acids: CASSLRGLELQQYF.